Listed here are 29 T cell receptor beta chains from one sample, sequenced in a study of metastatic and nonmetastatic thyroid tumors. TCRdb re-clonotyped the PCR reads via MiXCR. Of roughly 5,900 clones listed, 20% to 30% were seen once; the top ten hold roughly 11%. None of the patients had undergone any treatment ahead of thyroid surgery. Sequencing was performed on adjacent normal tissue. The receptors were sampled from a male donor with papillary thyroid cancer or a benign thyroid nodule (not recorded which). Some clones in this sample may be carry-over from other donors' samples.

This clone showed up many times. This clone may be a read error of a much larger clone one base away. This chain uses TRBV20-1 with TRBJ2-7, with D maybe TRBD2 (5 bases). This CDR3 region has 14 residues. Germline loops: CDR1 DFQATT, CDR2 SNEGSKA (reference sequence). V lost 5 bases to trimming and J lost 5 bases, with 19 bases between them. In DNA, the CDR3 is TGCAGTGCTCCCCCTGGACGGGGTGGACACGAGCAGTACTTC. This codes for CSAPPGRGGHEQYF.

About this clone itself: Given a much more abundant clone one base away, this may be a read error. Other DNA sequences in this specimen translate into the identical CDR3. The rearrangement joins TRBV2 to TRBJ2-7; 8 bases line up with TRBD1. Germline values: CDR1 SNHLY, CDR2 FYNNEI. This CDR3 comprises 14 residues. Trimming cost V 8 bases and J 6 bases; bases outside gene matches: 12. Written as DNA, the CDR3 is TGTGCCAGCCTTTCAGGGGGCGCGATGGGCGAGCAGTACTTC. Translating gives CASLSGGAMGEQYF.

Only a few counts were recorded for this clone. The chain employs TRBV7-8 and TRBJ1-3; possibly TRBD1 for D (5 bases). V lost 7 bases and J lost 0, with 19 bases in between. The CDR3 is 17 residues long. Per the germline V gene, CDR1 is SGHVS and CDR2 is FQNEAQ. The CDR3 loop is CASTKGPASYSGNTIYF. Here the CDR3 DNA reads TGTGCCAGCACAAAGGGGCCAGCCTCTTACTCTGGAAACACCATATATTTT.

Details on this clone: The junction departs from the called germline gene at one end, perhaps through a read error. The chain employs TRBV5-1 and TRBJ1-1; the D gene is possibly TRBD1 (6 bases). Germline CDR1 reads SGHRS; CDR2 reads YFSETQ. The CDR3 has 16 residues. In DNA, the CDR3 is TGCGCCAGCAGACTCGAAACAGGGACGGTGAACACTGAAGCCTTCTTT. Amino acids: CASRLETGTVNTEAFF.

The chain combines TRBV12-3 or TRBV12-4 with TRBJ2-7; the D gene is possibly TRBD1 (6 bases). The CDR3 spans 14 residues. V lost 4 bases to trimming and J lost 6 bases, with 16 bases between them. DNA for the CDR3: TGTGCCAGCAGTTGGGGACACACTCTGGGCGAGCAGTACTTC. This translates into CASSWGHTLGEQYF.

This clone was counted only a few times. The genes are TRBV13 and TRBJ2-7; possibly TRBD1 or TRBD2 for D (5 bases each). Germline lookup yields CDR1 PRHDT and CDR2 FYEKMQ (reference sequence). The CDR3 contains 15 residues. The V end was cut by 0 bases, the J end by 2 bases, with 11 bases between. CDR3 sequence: CASSLGGAGAYEQYF. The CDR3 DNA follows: TGTGCCAGCAGCTTAGGAGGGGCGGGCGCCTACGAGCAGTACTTC.

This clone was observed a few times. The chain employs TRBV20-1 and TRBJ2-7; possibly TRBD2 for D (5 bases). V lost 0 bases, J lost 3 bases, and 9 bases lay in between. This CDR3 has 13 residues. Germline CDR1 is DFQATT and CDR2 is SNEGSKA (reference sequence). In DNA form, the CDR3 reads TGCAGTGCTAGAGACGGGATCGTCTACGAGCAGTACTTC. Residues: CSARDGIVYEQYF.

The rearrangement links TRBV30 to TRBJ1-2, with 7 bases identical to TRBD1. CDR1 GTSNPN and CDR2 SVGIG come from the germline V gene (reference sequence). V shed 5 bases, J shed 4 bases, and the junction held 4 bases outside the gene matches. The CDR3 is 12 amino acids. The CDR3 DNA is TGTGCCTGGGGAACAGGGGCCTATGGCTACACCTTC. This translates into CAWGTGAYGYTF.

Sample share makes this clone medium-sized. Written as DNA, the CDR3 is TGCAGCGTTGAACAGGCGAACTCTGGAAACACCATATATTTT. Its protein product is CSVEQANSGNTIYF. The chain carries TRBV29-1 and TRBJ1-3; no clear D gene. Trimming took off 2 bases at V and 0 bases at J, with 8 bases between the two ends. The CDR3 spans 14 residues. Germline lookup yields CDR1 SQVTM and CDR2 ANQGSEA.

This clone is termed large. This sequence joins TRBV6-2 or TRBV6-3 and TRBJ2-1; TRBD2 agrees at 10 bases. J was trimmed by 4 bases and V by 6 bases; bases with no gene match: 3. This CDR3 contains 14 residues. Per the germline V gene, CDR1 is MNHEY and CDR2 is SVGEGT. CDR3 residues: CASRAGGSYNEQFF. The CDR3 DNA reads TGTGCCAGCAGAGCGGGAGGGAGTTACAATGAGCAGTTCTTC.

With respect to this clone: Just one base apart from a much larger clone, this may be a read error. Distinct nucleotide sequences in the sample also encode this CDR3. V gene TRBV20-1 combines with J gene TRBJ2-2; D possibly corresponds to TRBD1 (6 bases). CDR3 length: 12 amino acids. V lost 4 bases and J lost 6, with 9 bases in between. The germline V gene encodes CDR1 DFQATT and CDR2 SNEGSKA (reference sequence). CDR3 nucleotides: TGCAGTGCTAAACAGGGTGCCGGGGAGCTGTTTTTT. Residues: CSAKQGAGELFF.

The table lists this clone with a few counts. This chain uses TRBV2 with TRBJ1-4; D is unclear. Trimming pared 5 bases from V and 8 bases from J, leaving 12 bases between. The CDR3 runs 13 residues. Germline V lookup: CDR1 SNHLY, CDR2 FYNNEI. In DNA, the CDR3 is TGTGCCAGCAGTTATCAAAGAGGAGAAAAACTGTTTTTT. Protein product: CASSYQRGEKLFF.

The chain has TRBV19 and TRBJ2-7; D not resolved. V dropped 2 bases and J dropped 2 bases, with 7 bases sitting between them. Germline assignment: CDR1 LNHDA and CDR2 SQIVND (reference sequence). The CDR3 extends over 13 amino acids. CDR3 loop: CASSISLTYEQYF. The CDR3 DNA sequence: TGTGCCAGTAGTATAAGTCTAACCTACGAGCAGTACTTC.

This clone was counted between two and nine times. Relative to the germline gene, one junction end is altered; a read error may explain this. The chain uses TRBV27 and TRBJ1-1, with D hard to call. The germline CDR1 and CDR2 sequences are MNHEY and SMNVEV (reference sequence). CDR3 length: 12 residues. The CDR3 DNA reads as TGTGCCAGCAGTTTGGGAGGTAGTGAAGCTTTATTT. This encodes CASSLGGSEALF.

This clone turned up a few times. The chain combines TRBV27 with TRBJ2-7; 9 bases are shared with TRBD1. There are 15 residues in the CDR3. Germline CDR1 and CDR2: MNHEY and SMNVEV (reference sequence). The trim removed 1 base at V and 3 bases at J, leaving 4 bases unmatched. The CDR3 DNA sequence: TGTGCCAGCAGTTTATTCGGGACAGGGATCTACGAGCAGTACTTC. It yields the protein CASSLFGTGIYEQYF.

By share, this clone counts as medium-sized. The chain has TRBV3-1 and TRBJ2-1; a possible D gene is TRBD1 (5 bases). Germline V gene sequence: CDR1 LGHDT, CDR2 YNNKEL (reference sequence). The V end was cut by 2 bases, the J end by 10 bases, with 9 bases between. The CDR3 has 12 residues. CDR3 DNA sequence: TGTGCCAGCAGCCAACAGGGTCGCGAGCAGTTCTTC. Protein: CASSQQGREQFF.

The CDR3 loop is CASSFSAGVQPQHF. The CDR3 nucleotides read TGTGCCAGCAGCTTTTCGGCAGGGGTTCAGCCCCAGCATTTT. The chain combines TRBV5-5 with TRBJ1-5, with a tentative D call TRBD1 (6 bases). The CDR3 contains 14 residues. Looked up from germline, CDR1 is SGHKS and CDR2 is YYEKEE (reference sequence). V dropped 2 bases and J dropped 6 bases, with 12 bases sitting between them. The complete variable domain, with remaining parts taken from reference TRBV5-5 and TRBJ1-5, reads DAGVTQSPTHLIKTRGQQVTLRCSPISGHKSVSWYQQVLGQGPQFIFQYYEKEERGRGNFPDRFSARQFPNYSSELNVNALLLGDSALYLCASSFSAGVQPQHFGDGTRLSIL.

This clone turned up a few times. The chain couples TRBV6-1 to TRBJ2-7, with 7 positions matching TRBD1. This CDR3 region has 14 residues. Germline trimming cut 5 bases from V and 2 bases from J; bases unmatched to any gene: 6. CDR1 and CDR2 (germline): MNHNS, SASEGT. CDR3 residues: CASSRQGLPYEQYF. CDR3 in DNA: TGTGCCAGCAGTAGACAGGGCCTCCCCTACGAGCAGTACTTC.

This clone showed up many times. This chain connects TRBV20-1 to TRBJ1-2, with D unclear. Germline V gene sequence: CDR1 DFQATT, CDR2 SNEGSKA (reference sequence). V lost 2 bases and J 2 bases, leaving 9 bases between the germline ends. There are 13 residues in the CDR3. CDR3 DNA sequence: TGCAGTGCTAGACGCCCGTCCAACTATGGCTACACCTTC. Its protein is CSARRPSNYGYTF.

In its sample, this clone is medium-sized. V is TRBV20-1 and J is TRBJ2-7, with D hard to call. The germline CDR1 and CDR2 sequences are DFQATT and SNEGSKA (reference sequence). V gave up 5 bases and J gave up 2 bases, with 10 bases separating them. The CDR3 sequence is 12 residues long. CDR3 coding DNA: TGCAGTGCTCCACTCCCTCCCTACGAGCAGTACTTC. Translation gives CSAPLPPYEQYF.

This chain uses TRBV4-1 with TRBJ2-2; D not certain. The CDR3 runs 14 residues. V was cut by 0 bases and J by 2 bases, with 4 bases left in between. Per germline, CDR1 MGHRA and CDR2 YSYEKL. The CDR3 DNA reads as TGCGCCAGCAGCCAAGATTACAACACCGGGGAGCTGTTTTTT. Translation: CASSQDYNTGELFF.

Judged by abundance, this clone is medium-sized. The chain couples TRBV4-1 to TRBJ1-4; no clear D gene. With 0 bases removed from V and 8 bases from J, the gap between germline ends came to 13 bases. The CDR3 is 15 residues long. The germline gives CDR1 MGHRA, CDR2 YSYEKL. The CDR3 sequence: CASSQDEQVAEKLFF. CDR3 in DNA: TGCGCCAGCAGCCAAGATGAGCAGGTGGCCGAAAAACTGTTTTTT.

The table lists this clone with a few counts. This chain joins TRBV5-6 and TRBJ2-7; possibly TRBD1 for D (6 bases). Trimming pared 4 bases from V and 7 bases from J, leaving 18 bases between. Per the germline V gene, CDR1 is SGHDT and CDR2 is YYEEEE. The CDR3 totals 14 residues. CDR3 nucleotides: TGTGCCAGCAGCACCCCGACAGGTCGAACGGAGCAGTACTTC. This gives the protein CASSTPTGRTEQYF.

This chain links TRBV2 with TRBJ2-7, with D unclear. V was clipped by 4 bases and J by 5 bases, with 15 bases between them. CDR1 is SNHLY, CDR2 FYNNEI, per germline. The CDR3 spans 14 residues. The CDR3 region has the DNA TGTGCCAGCAGTGTCCCACCAAAGACCCACGAGCAGTACTTC. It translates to CASSVPPKTHEQYF.

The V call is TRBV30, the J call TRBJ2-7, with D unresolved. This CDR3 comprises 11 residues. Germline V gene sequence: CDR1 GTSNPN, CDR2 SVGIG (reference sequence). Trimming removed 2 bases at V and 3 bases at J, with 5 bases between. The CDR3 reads CAWSPLYEQYF. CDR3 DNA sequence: TGTGCCTGGAGTCCCCTCTACGAGCAGTACTTC.

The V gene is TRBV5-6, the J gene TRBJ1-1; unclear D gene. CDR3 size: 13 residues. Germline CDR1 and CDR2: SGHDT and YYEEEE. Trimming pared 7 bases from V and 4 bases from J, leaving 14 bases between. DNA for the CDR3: TGTGCCAGCGGAGCTGTGGGAATCACTGAAGCTTTCTTT. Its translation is CASGAVGITEAFF.

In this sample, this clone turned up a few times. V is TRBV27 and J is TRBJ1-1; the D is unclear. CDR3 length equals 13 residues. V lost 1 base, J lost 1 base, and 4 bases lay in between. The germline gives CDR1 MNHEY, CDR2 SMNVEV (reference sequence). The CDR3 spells CASSLFGNTEAFF. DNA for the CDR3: TGTGCCAGCAGTTTATTTGGGAACACTGAAGCTTTCTTT.

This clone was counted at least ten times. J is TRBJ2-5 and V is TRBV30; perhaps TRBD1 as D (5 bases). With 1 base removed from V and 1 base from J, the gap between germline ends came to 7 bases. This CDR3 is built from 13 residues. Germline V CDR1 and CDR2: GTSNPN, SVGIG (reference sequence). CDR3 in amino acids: CAWSGTTQETQYF. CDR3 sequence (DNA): TGTGCCTGGAGTGGGACAACCCAAGAGACCCAGTACTTC.

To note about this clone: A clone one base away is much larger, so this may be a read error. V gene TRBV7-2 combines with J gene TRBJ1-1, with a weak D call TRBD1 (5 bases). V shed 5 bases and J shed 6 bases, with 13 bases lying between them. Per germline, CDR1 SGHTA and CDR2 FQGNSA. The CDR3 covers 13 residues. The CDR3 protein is CASSPERGSEAFF. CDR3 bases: TGTGCCAGCAGCCCCGAAAGGGGATCTGAAGCTTTCTTT.